The 29 T cell receptor beta chains below come from one sample, sequenced in a study of PD-1 blockade in classical Hodgkin lymphoma. Each patient experienced a relapse that followed autologous stem cell transplantation, and brentuximab vedotin exposure varied. Sequencing used immunoSEQ multiplex PCR; TCRdb keeps in-frame clones, though not all of them. The sample lists approximately 15,000 clones; about four fifths were seen once. Here the sequenced sample was peripheral blood mononuclear cells (PBMCs), taken before the second cycle of nivolumab. Receptor source: a human donor with classical Hodgkin lymphoma.

CDR3 residues: CASSSVAGDLTGELFF. CDR3 bases: TGTGCCAGCAGCTCCGTGGCGGGGGACCTCACCGGGGAGCTGTTTTTT. V is TRBV7-2 and J is TRBJ2-2; the match to TRBD2 covers 7 bases. Trimming took 4 bases from V and 4 from J; bases not matched to a gene: 9. The CDR3 covers 16 residues. Germline V gene sequence: CDR1 SGHTA, CDR2 FQGNSA.

The chain carries TRBV7-7 and TRBJ1-4, with D possibly being TRBD1 (5 bases). Germline CDR1 and CDR2: SSHAT and FNYEAQ (reference sequence). The CDR3 spans 15 residues. Trimming pared 5 bases from V and 7 bases from J, leaving 17 bases between. As DNA, the CDR3 is TGTGCCAGCAGCCACGGCGGGAACGGGGCTGAAAAACTGTTTTTT. Protein sequence: CASSHGGNGAEKLFF.

The CDR3 is CASSSRYQETQYF. CDR3 sequence (DNA): TGTGCCAGCAGCTCCAGGTACCAAGAGACCCAGTACTTC. This chain links TRBV7-2 with TRBJ2-5; D is unclear. V was pared by 4 bases and J by 0 bases, with 6 bases between. The CDR3 loop spans 13 amino acids. Germline assignment: CDR1 SGHTA and CDR2 FQGNSA.

This clone has only a few counts. The chain is built from TRBV12-5 and TRBJ2-5; TRBD1 might be the D (5 bases). Germline values: CDR1 LGHNT, CDR2 FRNRAP. V lost 3 bases, J lost 4 bases, and 15 bases lay in between. The CDR3 totals 15 residues. The CDR3 region has the DNA TGTGCTAGTGGTTTTGCCCTTTCAAGGGGAGAGACCCAGTACTTC. This gives the protein CASGFALSRGETQYF.

The chain recombines TRBV4-1 with TRBJ1-1; 9 nucleotides align to TRBD1. The germline gives CDR1 MGHRA, CDR2 YSYEKL. V dropped 1 base and J dropped 0; count of bases not matched to a gene: 9. The CDR3 has 18 amino acids. CDR3 sequence (DNA): TGCGCCAGCAGCCAAGTGGGACAGGGTAGGCGGATGAACACTGAAGCTTTCTTT. Translation: CASSQVGQGRRMNTEAFF.

V is TRBV23-1 and J is TRBJ1-5; no clear D gene. TRBV23-1 is treated as an ORF (open reading frame) with a function not yet certain. CDR3 length equals 20 residues. Trimming took off 1 base at V and 0 bases at J, with 22 bases between the two ends. CDR3 nucleotides: TGCGCCAGCAGTCAATTAGTCGGACGGGTTATAACTCATAGCAATCAGCCCCAGCATTTT. It is translated as CASSQLVGRVITHSNQPQHF.

The rearrangement joins TRBV7-9 to TRBJ1-1; D call uncertain. The germline V and J ends were trimmed by 5 bases and 4 bases, with 17 bases remaining between them. This CDR3 is 15 amino acids long. Germline CDR1 is SEHNR and CDR2 is FQNEAQ (reference sequence). The CDR3 protein is CASSTLPRAVTEAFF. Here the CDR3 DNA reads TGTGCCAGCAGCACCCTCCCGAGGGCGGTCACTGAAGCTTTCTTT.

The rearrangement uses TRBV6-4 and TRBJ2-1; D is perhaps TRBD2 (6 bases). The CDR3 runs 13 residues. Germline lookup yields CDR1 MRHNA and CDR2 SNTAGT. V was cut by 0 bases and J by 9 bases, with 9 bases left in between. Written as DNA, the CDR3 is TGTGCCAGCAGTGACTCAACTAGCCGTGAGCAGTTCTTC. Amino acid sequence: CASSDSTSREQFF.

The V call is TRBV10-3, the J call TRBJ1-6; tentatively, D is TRBD1 (5 bases). Between the trimmed V and J ends, which lost 3 bases and 17 bases, there was a span of 20 bases. This CDR3 is 14 amino acids long. Germline-derived CDR1 and CDR2 are ENHRY and SYGVKD. In DNA form, the CDR3 reads TGTGCCATCAGTGATACTAATCGGGACCAACCTTTCCACTTT. Its translation: CAISDTNRDQPFHF.

V gene TRBV13 combines with J gene TRBJ2-1; the match to TRBD2 covers 7 bases. The CDR3 has 16 amino acids. Germline assignment: CDR1 PRHDT and CDR2 FYEKMQ (reference sequence). V lost 3 bases to trimming and J lost 8 bases; unmatched junction nucleotides: 13. Written as DNA, the CDR3 is TGTGCCAGCAGCTTCCCGTGGGGAGGGGCCGGGGATGAGCAGTTCTTC. Translating gives CASSFPWGGAGDEQFF.

The chain has TRBV19 and TRBJ2-2; D gene unclear. Germline V gene sequence: CDR1 LNHDA, CDR2 SQIVND (reference sequence). V was shortened by 2 bases and J by 1 base, with 5 bases between the two germline ends. There are 14 residues in the CDR3. CDR3 sequence (DNA): TGTGCCAGTAGTATAAAGGTGAACACCGGGGAGCTGTTTTTT. Amino acid sequence: CASSIKVNTGELFF.

This rearrangement joins TRBV5-6 to TRBJ2-3; a possible D gene is TRBD2 (6 bases). There are 17 residues in the CDR3. Germline values: CDR1 SGHDT, CDR2 YYEEEE. V lost 4 bases and J 2 bases, leaving 20 bases between the germline ends. CDR3 protein: CASSPGGWAGSTDTQYF. The CDR3 bases are TGTGCCAGCAGCCCCGGAGGATGGGCGGGGTCCACAGATACGCAGTATTTT.

The chain links TRBV2 to TRBJ2-5; the D call may be TRBD1 or TRBD2 (5 bases each). The CDR3 is made up of 15 amino acids. Per the germline V gene, CDR1 is SNHLY and CDR2 is FYNNEI. V was trimmed by 5 bases and J by 5 bases, leaving 18 bases between them. The CDR3: CASSWDQISRETQYF. CDR3 in DNA: TGTGCCAGCAGTTGGGACCAAATCTCTCGGGAGACCCAGTACTTC.

The chain carries TRBV4-2 and TRBJ2-1, with D possibly matching TRBD2 (5 bases). V gave up 0 bases and J gave up 7 bases, with 16 bases separating them. CDR1 and CDR2 (germline): LGHNA, YNFKEQ. This CDR3 contains 16 residues. CDR3 in amino acids: CASSQDSLASPNEQFF. For the CDR3, the DNA is TGTGCCAGCAGCCAAGATAGCCTAGCTTCCCCTAATGAGCAGTTCTTC.

The chain combines TRBV11-2 with TRBJ2-5, with unresolved D. Germline lookup yields CDR1 SGHAT and CDR2 FQNNGV. The CDR3 is 12 amino acids. V was shortened by 5 bases and J by 3 bases, with 7 bases between the two germline ends. The CDR3 region has the DNA TGTGCCAGCAGCCCTAACAAAGAGACCCAGTACTTC. Translated: CASSPNKETQYF.

The genes are TRBV28 and TRBJ1-2; D uncertain. The CDR3 runs to 12 residues. The V gene lost 6 bases and the J gene lost 7 bases, with 12 bases spanning the gap. CDR1 is MDHEN, CDR2 SYDVKM, per germline. The CDR3 DNA reads as TGTGCCAGCAGCGTCCTGGGAAGTGGCTACACCTTC. Translating it yields CASSVLGSGYTF.

The chain is built from TRBV5-6 and TRBJ1-4, with D possibly TRBD1 on 5 matching bases. Per germline, CDR1 SGHDT and CDR2 YYEEEE. V gave up 4 bases and J gave up 4 bases, with 14 bases separating them. The CDR3 loop spans 15 amino acids. CDR3 protein: CASSRTGYNNEKLFF. The CDR3 DNA sequence: TGTGCCAGCAGCCGAACAGGTTATAATAATGAAAAACTGTTTTTT.

This chain connects TRBV7-2 to TRBJ2-4; possibly TRBD1 for D (5 bases). V lost 1 base, J lost 6 bases, and 13 bases lay in between. This CDR3 has 15 amino acids. CDR1 and CDR2 (germline): SGHTA, FQGNSA. For the CDR3, the DNA is TGTGCCAGCAGCTTAGGTCCCGACAGAGGAAACATTCAGTACTTC. Its translation: CASSLGPDRGNIQYF.

J is TRBJ1-4 and V is TRBV6-1, with TRBD1 matching 8 bases. In germline, CDR1 is MNHNS, CDR2 SASEGT. Trimming at V came to 1 base and at J to 7 bases, leaving 2 bases not matched to a gene. The CDR3 length is 14 residues. The CDR3 spells CASSEGTGSEKLFF. The CDR3 DNA reads as TGTGCCAGCAGTGAAGGGACAGGGAGTGAAAAACTGTTTTTT.

In nucleotides, the CDR3 is TGTGCCAGCAGTGGGGCTAGGGCGGCTACGCAGTATTTT. Translated, it gives CASSGARAATQYF. The chain uses TRBV6-1 and TRBJ2-3; D is ambiguous. The CDR3 totals 13 residues. With 4 bases removed from V and 8 bases from J, the gap between germline ends came to 13 bases. Germline V gene data show CDR1 as MNHNS and CDR2 as SASEGT.

The rearrangement links TRBV7-2 to TRBJ2-1; 8 bases agree with TRBD2. Germline V gene data show CDR1 as SGHTA and CDR2 as FQGNSA. V lost 1 base to trimming and J lost 6 bases; unmatched junction nucleotides: 5. This CDR3 has 15 amino acids. This CDR3 is CASSLEGLGLNEQFF. The CDR3 nucleotides read TGTGCCAGCAGCTTAGAGGGACTAGGCCTCAATGAGCAGTTCTTC.

This chain uses TRBV2 with TRBJ2-5; perhaps TRBD2 as D (5 bases). The CDR3 extends over 16 amino acids. The germline V and J ends were trimmed by 2 bases and 4 bases, with 17 bases remaining between them. In germline, CDR1 is SNHLY, CDR2 FYNNEI. CDR3 in amino acids: CASSERTDSLRETQYF. The CDR3 DNA follows: TGTGCCAGCAGTGAACGGACGGACTCGCTCCGAGAGACCCAGTACTTC.

The V call is TRBV27, the J call TRBJ2-5; 12 positions match TRBD1. V shed 5 bases and J 4 bases; nucleotides not matched to a gene: 5. Germline lookup yields CDR1 MNHEY and CDR2 SMNVEV (reference sequence). This CDR3 region has 15 residues. The CDR3 nucleotides are TGTGCCAGCAGTACCGGGACAGGGGGCGTAGAGACCCAGTACTTC. Translation gives CASSTGTGGVETQYF.

The genes are TRBV2 and TRBJ2-7; D remains unclear. Trimming took 3 bases from V and 2 from J, leaving 11 bases between them. The CDR3 totals 14 residues. Germline lookup yields CDR1 SNHLY and CDR2 FYNNEI. CDR3 DNA sequence: TGTGCCAGCAGTGAGGAAGGTGGACCCTACGAGCAGTACTTC. This gives the protein CASSEEGGPYEQYF.

CDR3 DNA: TGTGCCAGCAGCTTTAAAGAGACCCAGTACTTC. Amino acids: CASSFKETQYF. The V and J genes are TRBV2 and TRBJ2-5, with D unresolved. The length of the CDR3 is 11 residues. Per the germline V gene, CDR1 is SNHLY and CDR2 is FYNNEI. The ends were cut back, 6 bases at V and 3 bases at J, with 5 bases in the middle.

V usage is TRBV7-6 and J usage is TRBJ1-4, with TRBD1 matching 10 bases. Germline V gene data show CDR1 as SGHVS and CDR2 as FNYEAQ. The CDR3 is 16 amino acids. Trimming took 1 base from V and 8 from J; bases not matched to a gene: 7. The chain's CDR3 is CASSLEWGQGSEKLFF. The CDR3 DNA is TGTGCCAGCAGCTTAGAATGGGGACAGGGGTCGGAAAAACTGTTTTTT.

The rearrangement uses TRBV27 and TRBJ1-6; D is ambiguous. The CDR3 is made up of 15 amino acids. Trimming removed 4 bases from V and 9 bases from J, with 16 bases in between. Germline V lookup: CDR1 MNHEY, CDR2 SMNVEV (reference sequence). CDR3 sequence reads: CASSSRLHTGSPLHF. The CDR3 DNA reads as TGTGCCAGCAGTTCGAGGCTACATACGGGTTCACCCCTCCACTTT.

The rearrangement links TRBV5-5 to TRBJ1-2; D not certain. The germline V gene has CDR1 SGHKS and CDR2 YYEKEE (reference sequence). The germline V and J ends were trimmed by 1 base and 7 bases, with 20 bases remaining between them. The CDR3 contains 16 residues. As DNA, the CDR3 is TGTGCCAGCAGCTTGATAACCCCCGTTCCGGGGTCTGGCTACACCTTC. It specifies CASSLITPVPGSGYTF.

This clone was detected only a few times. The rearrangement joins TRBV5-1 to TRBJ2-2; D remains unclear. The CDR3 has 12 residues. V lost 3 bases, J lost 7 bases, and 7 bases lay in between. CDR1 and CDR2 (germline): SGHRS, YFSETQ. Here the CDR3 DNA reads TGCGCCAGCAGCTCAGCCGGCGGGGAGCTGTTTTTT. It is translated as CASSSAGGELFF.